Below are 21 T cell receptor beta chains sequenced from a single sample in a study of T-cell memory formation after mild COVID-19. One entry per CDR3 protein, called by TCRdb with MiXCR from the 5' RACE reads. The data hold about 90,000 distinct CDR3 sequences, with about 13% observed a single time. Sequencing was carried out using PBMCs or a T cell subset sorted from them (not recorded which). The receptors were sampled from an adult woman who had mild COVID-19 (a few samples of this study predate the infection). Cell type and time point are not known.

This clonotype was observed a few times. The J gene is TRBJ2-7, the V gene TRBV12-3 or TRBV12-4, with TRBD1 matching 7 bases. The V and J ends lost 6 bases and 2 bases, in that order; junction bases with no gene match: 7. This CDR3 comprises 14 residues. DNA of the CDR3: TGTGCCAGCAGACCCGGGACAGAAACCTACGAGCAGTACTTC. This encodes CASRPGTETYEQYF.

This clonotype came up many times. The rearrangement links TRBV15 to TRBJ1-1; D possibly corresponds to TRBD1 (5 bases). The length of the CDR3 is 14 residues. V lost 8 bases, J lost 5 bases, and 18 bases lay in between. Per germline, CDR1 LNHNV and CDR2 YYDKDF (reference sequence). The CDR3 DNA reads as TGTGCCACCGCCTTGGATGAGGGGAGGACTGAAGCTTTCTTT. Residues: CATALDEGRTEAFF. Full variable domain (outside the CDR3, taken from reference TRBV15 and TRBJ1-1): DAMVIQNPRYQVTQFGKPVTLSCSQTLNHNVMYWYQQKSSQAPKLLFHYYDKDFNNEADTPDNFQSRRPNTSFCFLDIRSPGLGDTAMYLCATALDEGRTEAFFGQGTRLTVV.

Worth noting for this clonotype: Compared with germline, one end of the junction differs, possibly owing to a read error. CDR3 loop: CASSLAYRGAHEQYF. CDR3 coding DNA: TGTGCCAGCAGCCTAGCCTACAGGGGGGCCCACGAGCAGTACTTC. This rearrangement joins TRBV7-8 to TRBJ2-7, with TRBD1 identical over 8 bases. Germline lookup yields CDR1 SGHVS and CDR2 FQNEAQ. This CDR3 is built from 15 residues.

This rearrangement joins TRBV4-3 to TRBJ1-1; D uncertain. CDR1 and CDR2 from the germline V gene are LGHNA and YSLEER. Trimming removed 1 base from V and 5 bases from J, with 20 bases in between. CDR3 length: 17 residues. For the CDR3, the DNA is TGCGCCAGCAGCCAAGGCCAAGTCCATAGAGGAACAACTGAAGCTTTCTTT. Translating it yields CASSQGQVHRGTTEAFF.

This clonotype was seen only a few times. The chain joins TRBV7-8 to TRBJ2-7; 8 bases line up with TRBD2. Germline V gene lookup returns CDR1 SGHVS and CDR2 FQNEAQ. There are 15 residues in the CDR3. J was trimmed by 3 bases and V by 5 bases; bases with no gene match: 9. The CDR3 region is CASSDLSGAIYEQYF. As DNA, the CDR3 is TGTGCCAGCAGCGATCTTAGCGGGGCGATCTACGAGCAGTACTTC. Full variable domain (missing parts from reference TRBV7-8 and TRBJ2-7): GAGVSQSPRYKVAKRGQDVALRCDPISGHVSLFWYQQALGQGPEFLTYFQNEAQLDKSGLPSDRFFAERPEGSVSTLKIQRTQQEDSAVYLCASSDLSGAIYEQYFGPGTRLTVT.

The chain joins TRBV7-6 to TRBJ2-1, with 8 bases identical to TRBD2. This CDR3 has 16 amino acids. Germline V gene data show CDR1 as SGHVS and CDR2 as FNYEAQ. The J segment lost 1 base and the V segment lost 1 base, leaving 3 bases of the junction unmatched. In DNA, the CDR3 is TGTGCCAGCAGCTTAGTCGGGGGGGGTTCCTACAATGAGCAGTTCTTC. Translating gives CASSLVGGGSYNEQFF.

This clonotype was recorded many times. The chain uses TRBV4-3 and TRBJ2-1; D perhaps matches TRBD2 (6 bases). V was shortened by 4 bases and J by 9 bases, with 19 bases between the two germline ends. The V gene's germline CDR1 is LGHNA and CDR2 YSLEER. The CDR3 is made up of 15 amino acids. Here the CDR3 reads CASSRGTQKWGEQFF. The CDR3 coding sequence is TGCGCCAGCAGCCGGGGGACTCAGAAATGGGGTGAGCAGTTCTTC.

The chain has TRBV9 and TRBJ2-3; 10 bases are a match to TRBD1. Germline CDR1 reads SGDLS; CDR2 reads YYNGEE. V shed 0 bases, J shed 7 bases, and the junction held 5 bases outside the gene matches. The CDR3 covers 15 residues. As DNA, the CDR3 is TGTGCCAGCAGCGTAGTTGGGACAGGGGACTATACGCAGTATTTT. Residues: CASSVVGTGDYTQYF.

The chain has TRBV4-2 and TRBJ2-7; 8 bases fit TRBD2. The V segment lost 0 bases and the J segment 3 bases; nucleotides outside the gene matches: 7. Germline V gives CDR1 LGHNA, CDR2 YNFKEQ. The length of the CDR3 is 16 residues. CDR3 in amino acids: CASSQEGAGGVYEQYF. In nucleotides, the CDR3 is TGTGCCAGCAGCCAAGAAGGGGCGGGAGGTGTCTACGAGCAGTACTTC.

This chain connects TRBV7-9 to TRBJ1-1; D remains ambiguous. Per the germline V gene, CDR1 is SEHNR and CDR2 is FQNEAQ (reference sequence). The CDR3 contains 11 residues. V was cut by 6 bases and J by 1 base, with 3 bases left in between. The CDR3 loop is CASRPNTEAFF. CDR3 sequence (DNA): TGTGCCAGCAGGCCGAACACTGAAGCTTTCTTT.

This chain's CDR3 is CASSGALYGYTF. CDR3 nucleotides: TGTGCCAGCAGCGGGGCCCTGTATGGCTACACCTTC. This sequence joins TRBV7-9 and TRBJ1-2; D is possibly TRBD1 (5 bases). CDR1 is SEHNR and CDR2 is FQNEAQ in the germline V gene (reference sequence). Deletions cut 5 bases from V and 5 bases from J, with 9 bases between. The CDR3 has 12 residues. The full variable domain, its missing parts supplied by reference TRBV7-9 and TRBJ1-2, is DTGVSQNPRHKITKRGQNVTFRCDPISEHNRLYWYRQTLGQGPEFLTYFQNEAQLEKSRLLSDRFSAERPKGSFSTLEIQRTEQGDSAMYLCASSGALYGYTFGSGTRLTVV.

This clonotype was counted between two and nine times. V gene TRBV5-1 combines with J gene TRBJ2-5; D gene unclear. CDR1 and CDR2 from the germline V gene are SGHRS and YFSETQ. Trimming shortened V by 3 bases and J by 0 bases, and 6 bases separated the two germline ends. This CDR3 has 13 residues. The CDR3 DNA reads as TGCGCCAGCAGCTCCCTGTACCAAGAGACCCAGTACTTC. It is translated as CASSSLYQETQYF.

Only a few counts were recorded for this clonotype. The V gene is TRBV20-1, the J gene TRBJ1-1; TRBD1 matches 9 bases. CDR3 length: 14 amino acids. Germline loops: CDR1 DFQATT, CDR2 SNEGSKA (reference sequence). The V segment lost 6 bases and the J segment 1 base; nucleotides outside the gene matches: 6. This CDR3 is CSAPGTGWNTEAFF. The CDR3 nucleotides read TGCAGTGCCCCTGGGACAGGGTGGAACACTGAAGCTTTCTTT.

This clonotype has more than one count but fewer than ten. The chain has TRBV9 and TRBJ1-4; possibly TRBD1 for D (6 bases). V lost 0 bases and J 7 bases, leaving 13 bases between the germline ends. The CDR3 sequence is 15 residues long. Germline V gene data show CDR1 as SGDLS and CDR2 as YYNGEE. CDR3 coding DNA: TGTGCCAGCAGCGTAGCGGGGGGCCCGGGTGAAAAACTGTTTTTT. Its protein is CASSVAGGPGEKLFF. The variable domain in full, with the rest retrieved from reference TRBV9 and TRBJ1-4, is DSGVTQTPKHLITATGQRVTLRCSPRSGDLSVYWYQQSLDQGLQFLIQYYNGEERAKGNILERFSAQQFPDLHSELNLSSLELGDSALYFCASSVAGGPGEKLFFGSGTQLSVL.

This clonotype has a handful of counts. The chain recombines TRBV4-2 with TRBJ2-3; TRBD1 agrees at 12 bases. The CDR3 length is 17 residues. Germline-derived CDR1 and CDR2 are LGHNA and YNFKEQ. J gave up 4 bases and V 5 bases, and 10 bases lay outside the gene matches. DNA for the CDR3: TGTGCCAGCAGCTCGGGACAGGGGGCGCGGGCTGCAGATACGCAGTATTTT. It translates to CASSSGQGARAADTQYF.

This clonotype has only a few counts. The chain uses TRBV5-1 and TRBJ2-7; the match to TRBD2 covers 10 bases. Trimming cost V 2 bases and J 1 base; bases outside gene matches: 3. Per the germline V gene, CDR1 is SGHRS and CDR2 is YFSETQ. This CDR3 has 15 amino acids. The CDR3 here is CASSFLAGESYEQYF. The CDR3 nucleotides are TGCGCCAGCAGCTTTCTAGCGGGGGAATCCTACGAGCAGTACTTC.

The chain uses TRBV30 and TRBJ2-7; the match to TRBD1 covers 11 bases. Germline V CDR1 and CDR2: GTSNPN, SVGIG (reference sequence). Trimming removed 4 bases from V and 6 bases from J; junction bases left unmatched: 11. This CDR3 has 15 residues. CDR3 sequence (DNA): TGTGCCTGGAACCCGGGACAGGGGGACCCCCGCGAGCAGTACTTC. As protein: CAWNPGQGDPREQYF.

This clonotype appeared many times. The genes are TRBV12-3 or TRBV12-4 and TRBJ2-7; D is possibly TRBD1 or TRBD2 (5 bases each). The CDR3 consists of 13 residues. Between the trimmed V and J ends, which lost 7 bases and 5 bases, there was a span of 15 bases. In nucleotides, the CDR3 is TGTGCCAGCAATCTGGGGGTGGGAAACGAGCAGTACTTC. This codes for CASNLGVGNEQYF.

This clonotype was counted many times. V is TRBV5-1 and J is TRBJ2-5; D remains unclear. CDR3 length: 15 amino acids. V was cut by 0 bases and J by 2 bases, with 11 bases left in between. Germline values: CDR1 SGHRS, CDR2 YFSETQ. In nucleotides, the CDR3 is TGCGCCAGCAGCTTGGCCGGGTCAACTCAAGAGACCCAGTACTTC. Translation gives CASSLAGSTQETQYF.

This clonotype was found a few times. This chain joins TRBV4-1 and TRBJ2-7; D call uncertain. Germline CDR1 reads MGHRA; CDR2 reads YSYEKL. The ends were cut back, 3 bases at V and 2 bases at J, with 11 bases in the middle. The CDR3 has 14 amino acids. The CDR3 loop reads CASSHDTFTYEQYF. CDR3 coding DNA: TGCGCCAGCAGCCATGATACCTTTACCTACGAGCAGTACTTC.

This clonotype has more than one count but fewer than ten. This chain uses TRBV7-9 with TRBJ2-7, with 8 bases matching TRBD2. The germline gives CDR1 SEHNR, CDR2 FQNEAQ (reference sequence). With V trimmed by 4 bases and J by 2 bases, 4 bases remained unmatched. This CDR3 region has 14 residues. The CDR3 DNA reads TGTGCCAGCAGCTCAAGCGGGAGACCCTACGAGCAGTACTTC. Translation: CASSSSGRPYEQYF.